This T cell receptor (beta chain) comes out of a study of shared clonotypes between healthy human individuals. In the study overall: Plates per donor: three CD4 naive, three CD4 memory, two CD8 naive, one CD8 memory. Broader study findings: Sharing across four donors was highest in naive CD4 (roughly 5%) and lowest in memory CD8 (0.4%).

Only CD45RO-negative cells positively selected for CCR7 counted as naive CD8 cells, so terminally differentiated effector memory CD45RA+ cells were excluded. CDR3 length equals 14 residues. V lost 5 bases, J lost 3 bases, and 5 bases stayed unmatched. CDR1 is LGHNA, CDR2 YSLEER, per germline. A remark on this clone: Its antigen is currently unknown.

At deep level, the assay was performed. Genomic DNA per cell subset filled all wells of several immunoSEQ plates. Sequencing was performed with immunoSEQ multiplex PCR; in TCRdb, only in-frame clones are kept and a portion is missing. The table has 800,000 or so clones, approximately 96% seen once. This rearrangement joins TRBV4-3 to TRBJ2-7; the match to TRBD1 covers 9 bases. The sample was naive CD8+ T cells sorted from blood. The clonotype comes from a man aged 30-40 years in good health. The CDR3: CASSEDRGVYEQYF. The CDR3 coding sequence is TGCGCCAGCAGCGAGGACAGGGGTGTCTACGAGCAGTACTTC.